The 18 T cell receptor beta chains below all came from one sample that was sequenced in a study of molecular identifiers for immune sequencing clone quantification. In TCRdb, the PCR reads were re-called with MiXCR into one record per CDR3 protein. The table has about 640,000 distinct CDR3 sequences, 20% seen once. Sequencing was performed on naive CD8+ T cells from blood, with Jurkat cell RNA spiked in. Documented subset: FACS-sorted CD8+CD4-CCR7+CD45RA+ naive T cells. The receptors here all came from a human donor in good health. Some libraries in this study had Jurkat cell RNA spiked in.

This clonotype showed up just once. This could be a read error, since a much larger clone is one nucleotide away. The CDR3 does not close with the conserved phenylalanine or tryptophan, likely indicating a read error. The V call is TRBV9, the J call TRBJ1-4, with no clear D. The germline V gene has CDR1 SGDLS and CDR2 YYNGEE. The CDR3 spans 13 residues. Trimming shortened V by 4 bases and J by 4 bases, and 8 bases separated the two germline ends. CDR3 DNA: TGTGCCAGCAGCCCCTGGGATAATGAAAAACTGTTTTCT. This gives the protein CASSPWDNEKLFS.

This chain links TRBV7-9 with TRBJ2-7; possible D gene TRBD1, 5 bases. This CDR3 has 13 residues. Trimming cost V 3 bases and J 5 bases, with 11 bases left between them. Germline V gene data show CDR1 as SEHNR and CDR2 as FQNEAQ (reference sequence). The DNA of the CDR3 is TGTGCCAGCAGCTTGAGTGGACAAAACGAGCAGTACTTC. Its translation is CASSLSGQNEQYF.

This chain links TRBV12-5 with TRBJ2-3; D is tentatively TRBD1 or TRBD2 (6 bases each). CDR3 length: 16 residues. V was cut by 1 base and J by 6 bases, with 17 bases left in between. CDR1 is LGHNT and CDR2 is FRNRAP in the germline V gene. Here the CDR3 reads CASGLGVRGGGDTQYF. For the CDR3, the DNA is TGTGCTAGTGGTTTGGGTGTCAGGGGAGGAGGTGATACGCAGTATTTT.

The J gene is TRBJ1-4, the V gene TRBV4-3; TRBD1 agrees at 10 bases. CDR1 LGHNA and CDR2 YSLEER come from the germline V gene. The junction had 4 bases not matched to a gene; V was cut back by 1 base and J by 8 bases. The CDR3 covers 15 residues. CDR3 nucleotides: TGCGCCAGCAGCCAAGTTCGGGACAGGGGCGAAAAACTGTTTTTT. Encoded protein: CASSQVRDRGEKLFF.

This clonotype was seen only once. This sequence may be a read error, since a much larger clone differs from it by one base. The chain links TRBV19 to TRBJ2-2; D is unclear. Germline V gene data show CDR1 as LNHDA and CDR2 as SQIVND (reference sequence). The CDR3 consists of 14 residues. V was trimmed by 4 bases and J by 5 bases, leaving 11 bases between them. This CDR3 reads CASSRAPFTGELFF. Written as DNA, the CDR3 is TGTGCCAGTAGTAGGGCTCCGTTTACCGGGGAGCTGTTTTTT.

The chain uses TRBV29-1 and TRBJ2-1; 11 nucleotides match TRBD2. V trimming: 6 bases; J trimming: 3 bases; junction bases outside the gene matches: 7. Per the germline V gene, CDR1 is SQVTM and CDR2 is ANQGSEA. This CDR3 region has 15 residues. CDR3 in amino acids: CSVVGLAANYNEQFF. The CDR3 DNA follows: TGCAGCGTAGTGGGACTAGCGGCAAACTACAATGAGCAGTTCTTC.

This clonotype was seen many times. V usage is TRBV12-3 or TRBV12-4 and J usage is TRBJ1-4, with a tentative D call TRBD1 (5 bases). The V end was cut by 8 bases, the J end by 5 bases, with 18 bases between. The CDR3 runs to 15 residues. The CDR3, as DNA: TGTGCCAGCTCCATCTTTAACCGGGACAATGAAAAACTGTTTTTT. Amino acid sequence: CASSIFNRDNEKLFF.

As concerns this clonotype: A much larger clone is a single base away; this may be a read error. J is TRBJ2-3 and V is TRBV30; D is uncertain. Trimming removed 0 bases at V and 4 bases at J, with 8 bases between. In germline, CDR1 is GTSNPN, CDR2 SVGIG (reference sequence). The CDR3 loop spans 13 amino acids. CDR3 coding DNA: TGTGCCTGGAGTGTGGTTGGCGCAGATACGCAGTATTTT. Translating gives CAWSVVGADTQYF.

Details on this clonotype: This may stem from a read error, because a much larger clone lies one nucleotide away. J is TRBJ2-1 and V is TRBV11-2, with 13 bases matching TRBD2. Germline V gene lookup returns CDR1 SGHAT and CDR2 FQNNGV. This CDR3 has 15 residues. The CDR3 spells CASSGWGLAGYEQSF. CDR3 nucleotide sequence: TGTGCCAGCAGCGGTTGGGGACTAGCGGGGTATGAGCAGTCCTTC.

With respect to this clonotype: A junction boundary mismatches the germline segment, possibly from a read error. The V and J genes are TRBV18 and TRBJ2-7; D remains unclear. The CDR3 is 16 residues long. Germline V gene sequence: CDR1 KGHSH, CDR2 LQKENI. The chain's CDR3 is CASSEAMSEWSYGQYF. CDR3 nucleotides: TGTGCCAGCTCAGAGGCCATGTCGGAGTGGTCCTACGGGCAGTACTTC.

This clonotype was seen repeatedly, ten times or more. This sequence joins TRBV2 and TRBJ1-3; tentatively, D is TRBD1 (5 bases). The CDR3 covers 13 residues. The germline V gene encodes CDR1 SNHLY and CDR2 FYNNEI. Trimming removed 6 bases from V and 4 bases from J, with 10 bases in between. The DNA for the CDR3 is TGTGCCAGCAGGGAGGGGTACGGAAACACCATATATTTT. It codes for CASREGYGNTIYF.

This clonotype was found many times. The chain combines TRBV3-1 with TRBJ1-1; no clear D gene. Per germline, CDR1 LGHDT and CDR2 YNNKEL (reference sequence). CDR3 length: 14 amino acids. Trimming removed 1 base from V and 1 base from J, with 7 bases in between. The CDR3 reads CASSQVLENTEAFF. In nucleotides, the CDR3 is TGTGCCAGCAGCCAAGTCCTCGAGAACACTGAAGCTTTCTTT.

The sample holds many counts of this clonotype. The V call is TRBV20-1, the J call TRBJ2-7; 7 positions agree with TRBD2. The CDR3 runs 14 residues. The germline CDR1 and CDR2 sequences are DFQATT and SNEGSKA (reference sequence). J was trimmed by 2 bases and V by 1 base; bases with no gene match: 5. The CDR3 sequence is CSARAGGLTYEQYF. The CDR3 nucleotides are TGCAGTGCTAGAGCCGGGGGGTTAACCTACGAGCAGTACTTC.

This clonotype was seen a few times. The chain carries TRBV4-3 and TRBJ2-1; D gene unclear. With 0 bases removed from V and 8 bases from J, the gap between germline ends came to 26 bases. The CDR3 is 19 amino acids. The germline gives CDR1 LGHNA, CDR2 YSLEER. CDR3 DNA: TGCGCCAGCAGCCAAGATATGTACACGCTAGTTTCCGATTCGGATGAGCAGTTCTTC. Protein product: CASSQDMYTLVSDSDEQFF.

The genes are TRBV2 and TRBJ1-2, with TRBD1 matching 9 bases. Germline V gives CDR1 SNHLY, CDR2 FYNNEI. CDR3 length: 14 amino acids. V lost 0 bases to trimming and J lost 6 bases; unmatched junction nucleotides: 2. CDR3 sequence reads: CASSEAGTGHGYTF. CDR3 nucleotides: TGTGCCAGCAGTGAAGCCGGGACAGGGCATGGCTACACCTTC.

The chain employs TRBV29-1 and TRBJ2-5; D is possibly TRBD2 (5 bases). The CDR3 totals 15 residues. CDR1 is SQVTM, CDR2 ANQGSEA, per germline. In DNA form, the CDR3 reads TGCATCGCCCTAGGGAGTTCACTTCTCCAAGAGACCCAGTACTTC. This sequence encodes CIALGSSLLQETQYF.

This clonotype was seen repeatedly, ten times or more. The CDR3 nucleotides are TGTGCCAGCAGCCTTACTGGGACCACTGAAGCTTTCTTT. Protein sequence: CASSLTGTTEAFF. The V and J genes are TRBV7-6 and TRBJ1-1; weak D call: TRBD1 (5 bases). Trimming left V 5 bases short and J 4 bases short, with 11 bases between. Germline lookup yields CDR1 SGHVS and CDR2 FNYEAQ. The CDR3 spans 13 residues.

The chain is built from TRBV27 and TRBJ2-4; possibly TRBD2 for D (6 bases). This CDR3 contains 17 residues. Trimming left V 5 bases short and J 0 bases short, with 17 bases between. Germline CDR1 reads MNHEY; CDR2 reads SMNVEV (reference sequence). The CDR3 region has the DNA TGTGCCAGCAGTAGCGGGCCCCCATTTCTAGCCAAAAACATTCAGTACTTC. This gives the protein CASSSGPPFLAKNIQYF.